The 24 T cell receptor beta chains below all came from one sample that was sequenced in a study of T cell responses to AZD1222 COVID-19 vaccine. Assay used: immunoSEQ multiplex PCR; TCRdb lists only in-frame clones, some missing. This sample has around 200,000 clones, with almost 90% found just once. Source: peripheral blood, taken on day 0 of AZD1222 vaccination. Every receptor here comes from an adult in good health.

In this sample, this clone turned up once. The gene calls are TRBV21-1 and TRBJ1-1; the DNA was not compared with TRBD1, the D call given in the table. TRBV21-1 is described as a pseudogene. CDR3 size: 15 residues. The DNA of the CDR3 is TGTGCCAGCAGCCCACACAGGGCGAGGGACACTGAAGCTTTCTTT. Translating it yields CASSPHRARDTEAFF.

The chain recombines TRBV29-1 with TRBJ2-3, with TRBD2 as a possible D gene (5 bases). The CDR3 has 12 residues. The germline V gene has CDR1 SQVTM and CDR2 ANQGSEA. V was clipped by 3 bases and J by 4 bases, with 8 bases between them. This chain's CDR3 is CSVDERADTQYF. The CDR3 nucleotides read TGCAGCGTTGATGAGAGGGCAGATACGCAGTATTTT.

The chain has TRBV28 and TRBJ1-1; D is unclear. CDR1 is MDHEN and CDR2 is SYDVKM in the germline V gene. CDR3 length equals 10 residues. V lost 10 bases to trimming and J lost 3 bases, with 6 bases between them. The CDR3 coding sequence is TGTGCCACCCTATACACTGAAGCTTTCTTT. Translation gives CATLYTEAFF. The whole variable domain, filled in from reference TRBV28 and TRBJ1-1, reads DVKVTQSSRYLVKRTGEKVFLECVQDMDHENMFWYRQDPGLGLRLIYFSYDVKMKEKGDIPEGYSVSREKKERFSLILESASTNQTSMYLCATLYTEAFFGQGTRLTVV.

This chain uses TRBV21-1 with TRBJ2-5; TRBD2, the D gene given by the table, was not confirmed from the DNA. TRBV21-1 corresponds to a pseudogene. This CDR3 is 16 amino acids long. The DNA of the CDR3 is TGTGCCAGCAGCAATGGACTAGCGGGGGCCCAAGAGACCCAGTACTTC. This gives the protein CASSNGLAGAQETQYF.

This rearrangement joins TRBV12-3 or TRBV12-4 to TRBJ1-2; 7 bases are shared with TRBD1. This CDR3 contains 13 residues. Trimming at V came to 4 bases and at J to 4 bases, leaving 3 bases not matched to a gene. Here the CDR3 reads CASSYQGVYGYTF. CDR3 DNA sequence: TGTGCCAGCAGTTATCAGGGGGTCTATGGCTACACCTTC.

V usage is TRBV10-3 and J usage is TRBJ1-2, with a tentative D call TRBD1 (5 bases). Trimming pared 7 bases from V and 2 bases from J, leaving 14 bases between. The length of the CDR3 is 14 residues. The germline CDR1 and CDR2 sequences are ENHRY and SYGVKD. The CDR3 is CAINGDGLNYGYTF. The CDR3 DNA reads as TGTGCCATCAATGGGGACGGCCTGAACTATGGCTACACCTTC.

The chain couples TRBV24-1 to TRBJ2-5, with 7 nucleotides matching TRBD1. The CDR3 runs to 14 residues. V dropped 3 bases and J dropped 5; count of bases not matched to a gene: 5. Germline CDR1 KGHDR, CDR2 SFDVKD. CDR3 sequence: CATSDPGTVETQYF. As DNA, the CDR3 is TGTGCCACCAGTGATCCCGGGACAGTTGAGACCCAGTACTTC.

The rearrangement links TRBV15 to TRBJ1-4, with 8 nucleotides matching TRBD1. This CDR3 is built from 15 residues. CDR1 and CDR2 from the germline V gene are LNHNV and YYDKDF (reference sequence). V shed 5 bases and J 6 bases; nucleotides not matched to a gene: 8. The CDR3 loop reads CATSSTRGLYEKLFF. The CDR3 DNA is TGTGCCACCAGCTCTACCAGGGGGCTGTATGAAAAACTGTTTTTT. The whole variable domain, remainder taken from reference TRBV15 and TRBJ1-4, is DAMVIQNPRYQVTQFGKPVTLSCSQTLNHNVMYWYQQKSSQAPKLLFHYYDKDFNNEADTPDNFQSRRPNTSFCFLDIRSPGLGDTAMYLCATSSTRGLYEKLFFGSGTQLSVL.

This chain links TRBV7-3 with TRBJ1-1, with D possibly being TRBD1 (5 bases). Trimming took off 3 bases at V and 3 bases at J, with 14 bases between the two ends. The CDR3 is 15 amino acids. CDR1 and CDR2 from the germline V gene are SGHTA and FQGTGA. In DNA form, the CDR3 reads TGTGCCAGCAGCTTGTACGAGGGGATGGACACTGAAGCTTTCTTT. As protein: CASSLYEGMDTEAFF.

J is TRBJ1-4 and V is TRBV5-1; D perhaps matches TRBD1 (5 bases). The V gene lost 7 bases and the J gene lost 3 bases, with 13 bases spanning the gap. The germline gives CDR1 SGHRS, CDR2 YFSETQ. The CDR3 extends over 14 amino acids. The CDR3 nucleotides read TGCGCCAGCGCCCAGGGAGGGCCTAATGAAAAACTGTTTTTT. Encoded protein: CASAQGGPNEKLFF.

This clone was seen only once. The chain links TRBV7-2 to TRBJ2-7; 12 positions match TRBD2. V trimming: 6 bases; J trimming: 2 bases; junction bases outside the gene matches: 11. The V gene's germline CDR1 is SGHTA and CDR2 FQGNSA. The CDR3 sequence is 17 residues long. DNA for the CDR3: TGTGCCAGCAGGAACCAACTAGCGGGGGGCCGAACCTACGAGCAGTACTTC. This sequence encodes CASRNQLAGGRTYEQYF.

The CDR3 region has the DNA TGTGCCAGCAGCTTAGGGGGGCCCACAGATACGCAGTATTTT. Its translation: CASSLGGPTDTQYF. The rearrangement uses TRBV7-3 and TRBJ2-3; D may be TRBD1 or TRBD2 (6 bases each). CDR1 SGHTA and CDR2 FQGTGA come from the germline V gene. The CDR3 extends over 14 amino acids. V was pared by 2 bases and J by 2 bases, with 8 bases between.

This chain uses TRBV19 with TRBJ1-5; no firm D call. Germline-derived CDR1 and CDR2 are LNHDA and SQIVND (reference sequence). The germline V and J ends were trimmed by 1 base and 0 bases, with 7 bases remaining between them. The CDR3 sequence is 15 residues long. CDR3 region: CASSIGVYSNQPQHF. The DNA for the CDR3 is TGTGCCAGTAGTATAGGGGTGTATAGCAATCAGCCCCAGCATTTT.

This chain uses TRBV5-6 with TRBJ1-2; 9 positions match TRBD1. Germline lookup yields CDR1 SGHDT and CDR2 YYEEEE. CDR3 length: 15 amino acids. After removal of 4 bases from V and 0 bases from J, the junction contained 4 bases not matched to a gene. CDR3 DNA sequence: TGTGCCAGCAGCACCGACAGGGGGACTAACTATGGCTACACCTTC. Amino acid sequence: CASSTDRGTNYGYTF.

This sequence joins TRBV30 and TRBJ1-2; D call uncertain. The CDR3 spans 14 residues. Trimming took off 5 bases at V and 4 bases at J, with 17 bases between the two ends. Germline CDR1 and CDR2: GTSNPN and SVGIG (reference sequence). CDR3 region: CAWQNLGRTYGYTF. CDR3 nucleotide sequence: TGTGCCTGGCAGAACCTTGGACGAACCTATGGCTACACCTTC.

This clone appeared once. J is TRBJ1-5 and V is TRBV10-2; D is ambiguous. The V gene lost 6 bases and the J gene lost 2 bases, with 17 bases spanning the gap. CDR1 is WSHSY and CDR2 is SAAADI in the germline V gene. This CDR3 is 16 amino acids long. The CDR3 DNA reads as TGCGCCAGCAGGCCTGTTTCGGGTAGTGGCAATCAGCCCCAGCATTTT. Encoded protein: CASRPVSGSGNQPQHF.

The V gene is TRBV9, the J gene TRBJ2-5; the D gene is possibly TRBD2 (6 bases). This CDR3 contains 16 residues. The V gene's germline CDR1 is SGDLS and CDR2 YYNGEE. Trimming left V 0 bases short and J 4 bases short, with 16 bases between. CDR3 coding DNA: TGTGCCAGCAGCGTAGCGGGGGTCCTCCGGGGAGAGACCCAGTACTTC. This gives the protein CASSVAGVLRGETQYF.

The chain couples TRBV2 to TRBJ2-5, with 7 nucleotides matching TRBD2. Germline loops: CDR1 SNHLY, CDR2 FYNNEI. The CDR3 is 14 residues long. V shed 4 bases and J 1 base; nucleotides not matched to a gene: 3. This CDR3 is CASSVGGGQETQYF. CDR3 nucleotide sequence: TGTGCCAGCAGTGTCGGCGGGGGCCAAGAGACCCAGTACTTC.

The CDR3 nucleotides read TGTGCCAGCAGCTACCCGGGGGCCAATCAGCCCCAGCATTTT. This sequence encodes CASSYPGANQPQHF. This chain connects TRBV5-5 to TRBJ1-5; D might be TRBD1 (6 bases). Germline V gives CDR1 SGHKS, CDR2 YYEKEE (reference sequence). This CDR3 has 14 amino acids. The V gene lost 3 bases and the J gene lost 3 bases, with 10 bases spanning the gap.

J is TRBJ1-5 and V is TRBV27, with no clear D. Trimming removed 8 bases at V and 2 bases at J, with 10 bases between. The germline V gene encodes CDR1 MNHEY and CDR2 SMNVEV (reference sequence). This CDR3 comprises 13 residues. The CDR3 protein is CASGPRGNQPQHF. The CDR3 DNA reads TGTGCCAGCGGCCCGAGGGGCAATCAGCCCCAGCATTTT.

This chain joins TRBV2 and TRBJ1-2; D is perhaps TRBD1 (6 bases). CDR1 is SNHLY, CDR2 FYNNEI, per germline. V was pared by 6 bases and J by 2 bases, with 13 bases between. The length of the CDR3 is 14 residues. In nucleotides, the CDR3 is TGTGCCAGCAGCCCGGGGGGGGGCAACTATGGCTACACCTTC. It specifies CASSPGGGNYGYTF.

The rearrangement uses TRBV29-1 and TRBJ1-1; TRBD1 matches 8 bases. The germline CDR1 and CDR2 sequences are SQVTM and ANQGSEA. The trim removed 6 bases at V and 5 bases at J, leaving 8 bases unmatched. The CDR3 spans 13 residues. For the CDR3, the DNA is TGCAGCGTAACCACAGGGGGTTGGACTGAAGCTTTCTTT. Encoded protein: CSVTTGGWTEAFF.

The chain employs TRBV18 and TRBJ1-2, with unresolved D. Germline CDR1 reads KGHSH; CDR2 reads LQKENI. The CDR3 length is 12 residues. Trimming shortened V by 2 bases and J by 7 bases, and 8 bases separated the two germline ends. The CDR3 nucleotides are TGTGCCAGCTCACCAGACCTCGGTGGCTACACCTTC. Its protein product is CASSPDLGGYTF.

Details on this clone: Compared with germline, one end of the junction differs, possibly owing to a read error. The chain has TRBV7-7 and TRBJ2-2; D unresolved. The CDR3 spans 14 residues. Germline V gene sequence: CDR1 SSHAT, CDR2 FNYEAQ (reference sequence). The CDR3, as DNA: TGTGCTAGCAGCCCTATCGAGGACACCGGGGAGCTGTTTTTT. Translated: CASSPIEDTGELFF.